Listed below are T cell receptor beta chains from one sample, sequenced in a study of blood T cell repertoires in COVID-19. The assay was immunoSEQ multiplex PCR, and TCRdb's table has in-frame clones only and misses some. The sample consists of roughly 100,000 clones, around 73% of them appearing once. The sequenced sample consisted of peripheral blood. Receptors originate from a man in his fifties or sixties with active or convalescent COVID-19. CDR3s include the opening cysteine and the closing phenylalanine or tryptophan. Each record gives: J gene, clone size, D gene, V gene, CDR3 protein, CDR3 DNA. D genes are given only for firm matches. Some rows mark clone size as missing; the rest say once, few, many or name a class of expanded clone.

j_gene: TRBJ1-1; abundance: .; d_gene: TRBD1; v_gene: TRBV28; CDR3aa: CASSLIEGANTEAFF; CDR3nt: TGTGCCAGCAGTTTAATCGAGGGGGCGAACACTGAAGCTTTCTTT
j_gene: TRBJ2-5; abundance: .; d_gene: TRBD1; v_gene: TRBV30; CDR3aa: CAWSTTGWETQYF; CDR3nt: TGTGCCTGGAGTACGACAGGGTGGGAGACCCAGTACTTC
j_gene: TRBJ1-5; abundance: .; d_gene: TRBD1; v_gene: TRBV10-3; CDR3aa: CAISGTGGMNQPQHF; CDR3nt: TGTGCCATCAGCGGGACAGGGGGCATGAATCAGCCCCAGCATTTT
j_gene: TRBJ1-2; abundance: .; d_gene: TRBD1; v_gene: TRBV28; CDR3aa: CASSTTTGAYGYTF; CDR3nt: TGTGCCAGCAGTACCACAACAGGGGCTTATGGCTACACCTTC
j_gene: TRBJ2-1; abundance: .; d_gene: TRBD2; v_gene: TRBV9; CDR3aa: CASSPGGAYNEQFF; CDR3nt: TGTGCCAGCAGCCCGGGAGGTGCCTACAATGAGCAGTTCTTC
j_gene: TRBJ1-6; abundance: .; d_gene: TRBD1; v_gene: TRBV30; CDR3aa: CAWGGLDRGRSPLHF; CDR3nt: TGTGCCTGGGGGGGATTGGACAGGGGGCGTTCACCCCTCCACTTT
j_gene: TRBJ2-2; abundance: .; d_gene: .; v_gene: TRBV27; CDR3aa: CASSLAEMNTGELFF; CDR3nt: TGTGCCAGCAGTTTAGCGGAGATGAACACCGGGGAGCTGTTTTTT
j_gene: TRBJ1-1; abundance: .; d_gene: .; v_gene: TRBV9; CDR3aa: CASSAQLNTEAFF; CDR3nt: TGTGCCAGCAGCGCCCAGTTGAACACTGAAGCTTTCTTT
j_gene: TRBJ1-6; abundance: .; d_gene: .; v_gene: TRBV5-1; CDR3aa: CASSLVGQSNSPLHF; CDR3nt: TGCGCCAGCAGCTTGGTAGGACAGAGCAATTCACCCCTCCACTTT
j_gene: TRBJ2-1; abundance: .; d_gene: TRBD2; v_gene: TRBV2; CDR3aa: CASNRDAGVNNEQFF; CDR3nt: TGTGCCAGCAATCGGGACGCGGGAGTCAACAATGAGCAGTTCTTC
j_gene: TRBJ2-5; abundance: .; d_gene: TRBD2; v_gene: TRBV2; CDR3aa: CASTLHVAAGGGETQYF; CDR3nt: TGTGCCAGCACCCTTCACGTAGCGGCGGGCGGGGGAGAGACCCAGTACTTC
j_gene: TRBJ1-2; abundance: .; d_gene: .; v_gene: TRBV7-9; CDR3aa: CASSLAGAAGYTF; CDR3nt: TGTGCCAGCAGCTTAGCGGGTGCGGCTGGCTACACCTTC
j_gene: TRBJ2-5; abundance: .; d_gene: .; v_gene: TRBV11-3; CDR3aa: CASSLDGLETQYF; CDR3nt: TGTGCCAGCAGCTTAGATGGGCTTGAGACCCAGTACTTC
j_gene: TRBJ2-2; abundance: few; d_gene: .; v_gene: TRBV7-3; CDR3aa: CASSPAAGSSDTYTGELFF; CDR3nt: TGTGCCAGCAGCCCCGCGGCGGGATCGTCAGACACATACACCGGGGAGCTGTTTTTT
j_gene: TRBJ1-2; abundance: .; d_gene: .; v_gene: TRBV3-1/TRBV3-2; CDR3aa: CASSQTPPRSGYTF; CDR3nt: TGTGCCAGCAGCCAGACTCCCCCGAGGAGTGGCTACACCTTC
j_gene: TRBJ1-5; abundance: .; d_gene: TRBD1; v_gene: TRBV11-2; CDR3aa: CASSFHDRGLGNQPQHF; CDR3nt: TGTGCCAGCAGCTTTCACGACAGGGGGCTTGGCAATCAGCCCCAGCATTTT
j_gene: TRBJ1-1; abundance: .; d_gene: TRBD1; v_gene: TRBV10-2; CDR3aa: CASNRQGQPMNTEAFF; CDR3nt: TGCGCCAGCAACCGACAGGGCCAACCGATGAACACTGAAGCTTTCTTT
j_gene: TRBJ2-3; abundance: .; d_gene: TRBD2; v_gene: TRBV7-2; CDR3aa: CASSRPAGVSTDTQYF; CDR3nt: TGTGCCAGCAGCCGCCCAGCGGGAGTTAGCACAGATACGCAGTATTTT
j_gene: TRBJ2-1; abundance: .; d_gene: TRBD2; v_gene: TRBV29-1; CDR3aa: CSVKAGAVSSYNEQFF; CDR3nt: TGCAGCGTAAAAGCGGGAGCCGTAAGCTCCTACAATGAGCAGTTCTTC
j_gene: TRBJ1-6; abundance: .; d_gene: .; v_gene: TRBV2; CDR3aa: CASIDNSSPLHF; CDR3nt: TGTGCCAGCATTGACAATTCCTCACCCCTCCACTTT